This TCR beta chain appears in the sequencing data of a study of T cell repertoires in cytomegalovirus infection. TCRdb reprocessed the reads with MiXCR, giving one entry per CDR3 protein. The data show about 180,000 distinct CDR3 sequences, less than 25% seen once. V was pared by 5 bases and J by 4 bases, with 18 bases between. The CDR3 covers 16 residues. Germline CDR1 and CDR2: SGHVS and FQNEAQ. To note about this clonotype: Its antigen is still unknown.

This clonotype was sampled from a human donor in good health (CMV status not recorded). Some clones in this sample may be carry-over from other donors' samples. The source material was CD8+ T cells from cultured PBMCs, sampled from culture after CMV antigen stimulation. The chain combines TRBV7-8 with TRBJ1-3; D remains ambiguous. The CDR3 DNA sequence: TGTGCCAGCAGCCCGCCGGGAACATTCCGGGGAAACACCATATATTTT. Translated: CASSPPGTFRGNTIYF.